Detailed here is one T cell receptor beta chain. A single count supports this clone. The antigen it binds to is not known. Per-base quality was not reported, and no clone a single base away is much larger than it. The immunoSEQ Assay was the method used to sequence TCRbeta CDR3 regions. After extraction, genomic DNA underwent amplification by bias-controlled multiplex PCR, followed by high-throughput sequencing. From the authors' description of their analysis: To quantify the absolute abundance of every unique TCRbeta CDR3 region, sequences were collapsed and filtered. T cell fraction was estimated by normalization of TCRbeta template counts to usable DNA, with usable DNA being measured through amplification of reference genes present in all nucleated cells. Repertoire TCRs were annotated as SARS-CoV-2-specific when V gene, CDR3 amino acid sequence and J gene were exactly matched to a known reactive TCR set. The reference SARS-CoV-2 TCR set was obtained from MIRA and was filtered for enrichment in COVID-19-positive ImmuneCODE repertoires, whereby public or cross-reactive TCRs were removed. Using the MIRA antigens, annotated TCRs were further analysed by specific ORF or by position within an ORF. Breadth was defined as annotated unique rearrangements over total unique productive rearrangements; depth was the summed frequency of those rearrangements. Group comparisons of TCR breadth used two-sided Wilcoxon rank-sum tests. What TCRdb holds here is the immuneACCESS table cut down to in-frame rearrangements. Part of the clones is not present; checked against another copy, under half of the missing clones reflect an unresolved V gene, and the others are unexplained. D and trimming come from the DNA, and the V and J calls and clone size come from that table. The table for this sample lists 97,000 or so clones; around 82% of them were counted only once. 15% to 20% of the sample lies in the top ten.

The sample belongs to a study of Ad26.COV2.S vaccination and SARS-CoV-2 variants (dated by TCRdb to 2020 to 2022). With respect to the entire study: TCRbeta repertoire sequencing was used to assess the specificity and breadth of SARS-CoV-2-reactive T cell receptors after Ad26.COV2.S vaccination. The TCR-sequenced set comprised approximately 32 samples: some 20 Ad26.COV2.S vaccine recipients, 5 placebo recipients and 8 SARS-CoV-2 convalescent individuals. General study outcomes and caveats: It was noted by the authors that total T cell responses may have been underestimated by the TCR breadth and depth analyses. Spike-specific TCR breadth was higher in Ad26.COV2.S recipients than in placebo recipients (P = 0.0014). Comparable non-spike TCR breadth was observed between vaccine and placebo recipients, consistent with only spike being contained in the vaccine. After vaccination, spike-specific CD8+ and CD4+ T cell responses were reported to show substantial breadth.

V gives up 3 bases and J gives up 9 bases, and the segment between their germline ends measures 21 bases. Counted from cysteine to phenylalanine, this CDR3 has 14 amino acids. Of all the DNA, just the CDR3 is kept, 42 bases in frame from base 1. CDR1 and CDR2 are read off the germline V gene (reference sequence) as GTSNPN and SVGIG. Sample time point, as interpreted from the label and publication: individuals recovered from natural SARS-CoV-2 infection. The chain is encoded by TRBV30 joined to TRBJ2-7; a tentative D match to TRBD2 spans 5 bases. Sequencing was performed on peripheral blood, taken after recovery from COVID-19. The receptor was derived from a human donor who had recovered from COVID-19. The base sequence is TGTGCCTGGAGCGCGGGTGAAGCCGGCGCCGGGCAGTACTTC. Its amino acids are CAWSAGEAGAGQYF.